Listed below are T cell receptor beta chains from one sample, sequenced in a study of naive and memory T cell subsets. MiXCR was run by TCRdb on the UMI-ligation and nested PCR reads, yielding one entry per CDR3 protein. This table has 30,000 to 40,000 distinct CDR3 sequences, around 20% appearing once. Sequenced input: effector memory CD4+ T cells from blood. These receptors all stem from a human donor in good health. CDR3s include the opening cysteine and the closing phenylalanine or tryptophan. A D gene is named only where the DNA matches it firmly. Clone size is shown for a subset of rows, as once, few, many or a class of expanded clone.

>TRBV27|TRBD2|TRBJ2-3|.
TGTGCCAGCAGCCCGACTAGCGGTTCAGCAGATACGCAGTATTTT
CASSPTSGSADTQYF
>TRBV20-1|.|TRBJ2-3|.
TGCAGTGCCCGCCCCGCAGATACGCAGTATTTT
CSARPADTQYF
>TRBV12-3/TRBV12-4|.|TRBJ2-2|few
TGTGCCAGCAATTCCGGGAACACCGGGGAGCTGTTTTTT
CASNSGNTGELFF
>TRBV18|TRBD1|TRBJ2-3|.
TGTGCCAGCTCACCCCCCGGGACAGGGGTAACAGATACGCAGTATTTT
CASSPPGTGVTDTQYF
>TRBV6-6|TRBD1|TRBJ1-6|.
TGTGCCAGCAGTTTGCAGGGGGGCGACTCACCCCTCCACTTT
CASSLQGGDSPLHF
>TRBV11-3|TRBD2|TRBJ2-1|.
TGTGCCAGCAGCTTAACCCTAGCGGTATACAATGAGCAGTTCTTC
CASSLTLAVYNEQFF
>TRBV29-1|TRBD1|TRBJ1-1|few
TGCAGCGCCCGGACAGGGCGGATTTACACTGAAGCTTTCTTT
CSARTGRIYTEAFF
>TRBV9|.|TRBJ1-3|.
TGTGCCAGCAGCGTATATGGGGGGACGGGACAAGGGAGAAACACCATATATTTT
CASSVYGGTGQGRNTIYF
>TRBV5-5|.|TRBJ1-5|few
TGTGCCAGCAGCTTGGGTGAGACTCAGCGGCCCCAGCATTTT
CASSLGETQRPQHF
>TRBV7-2|.|TRBJ2-5|.
TGTGCCAGCAGCCCTACGCTAGCGATACAAGAGACCCAGTACTTC
CASSPTLAIQETQYF
>TRBV20-1|.|TRBJ2-4|many
TGCAGTGCTAGAGACCGGGACCTGTACATTCAGTACTTC
CSARDRDLYIQYF
>TRBV28|TRBD1|TRBJ2-5|many
TGTGCCAGCAGTCCAACTAAGACAGGGGGCGCTGAGACCCAGTACTTC
CASSPTKTGGAETQYF
>TRBV30|.|TRBJ2-6|.
TGTGCCTGGAGTGTTGGGGGATTCCACTCTGGGGCCAACGTCCTGACTTTC
CAWSVGGFHSGANVLTF
>TRBV29-1|.|TRBJ2-3|medium-sized
TGCAGCGTTGAAGGGTACACAGATACGCAGTATTTT
CSVEGYTDTQYF
>TRBV6-1|.|TRBJ2-7|few
TGTGCCAGCAGTGTTGTCAACAGTGCCCCCTACGAGCAGTACTTC
CASSVVNSAPYEQYF
>TRBV27|.|TRBJ1-1|.
TGTGCCAGCAGTTCTATTCCCGGGGCCCCAACAACTGAAGCTTTCTTT
CASSSIPGAPTTEAFF
>TRBV20-1|TRBD2|TRBJ2-1|.
TGCAGTGCAGCCGCGGGACTACCCTACAATGAGCAGTTCTTC
CSAAAGLPYNEQFF
>TRBV11-3|.|TRBJ2-1|many
TGTGCCAGCAGCTTAGGGCCCTCCTTGGGTAGCTCCTACAATGAGCAGTTCTTC
CASSLGPSLGSSYNEQFF
>TRBV7-9|.|TRBJ1-2|.
TGTGCCAGCAGCTCAAGAGATGGAGGCTACACCTTC
CASSSRDGGYTF
>TRBV28|TRBD2|TRBJ2-7|.
TGTGCCAGCAGTTTTGTAGGACTAGCGGGAGGAAAGGGCTCCTACGAGCAGTACTTC
CASSFVGLAGGKGSYEQYF
>TRBV4-1|.|TRBJ1-5|many
TGCGCCAGCAGTCAGCCTCGTCAGGGTAGCAATCAGCCCCAGCATTTT
CASSQPRQGSNQPQHF
>TRBV7-2|.|TRBJ2-2|.
TGTGCCAGCAGCTTAGGGGTTTACAGGAACACCGGGGAGCTGTTTTTT
CASSLGVYRNTGELFF
>TRBV20-1|.|TRBJ1-5|.
TGCAGTGCTACTAAACAGGGTTCCAATCAGCCCCAGCATTTT
CSATKQGSNQPQHF
>TRBV29-1|.|TRBJ2-1|.
TGCAGCGCTAGCGAGATATACAGATACAATGAGCAGTTCTTC
CSASEIYRYNEQFF
>TRBV4-3|TRBD1|TRBJ1-1|few
TGCGCCAGCAGACGGACAGGGGACAACACTGAAGCTTTCTTT
CASRRTGDNTEAFF
>TRBV14|.|TRBJ1-6|.
TGTGCCAGCAGCCACCCAGGACCCAATTCACCCCTCCACTTT
CASSHPGPNSPLHF
>TRBV12-3/TRBV12-4|TRBD1|TRBJ1-3|.
TGTGCCACCCGGGACAGGTTTTCTGGAAACACCATATATTTT
CATRDRFSGNTIYF
>TRBV29-1|.|TRBJ2-7|many
TGCAGCGTTCGACTCAGGGGCGAGCAGTACTTC
CSVRLRGEQYF
>TRBV20-1|.|TRBJ1-1|medium-sized
TGCAGTGCTAGTGAGAACAGAGATGAAGCTTTCTTT
CSASENRDEAFF
>TRBV6-5|.|TRBJ1-1|many
TGTGCCAGCAGTAATAGTGGCGCCAGGGGCCTGCAGCGGCGCGCTTTCTTT
CASSNSGARGLQRRAFF
>TRBV29-1|TRBD1|TRBJ1-5|many
TGCAGCGCCGGGACAGGGGGTCAGCCCCAGCATTTT
CSAGTGGQPQHF
>TRBV11-2|TRBD1|TRBJ2-6|.
TGTGCCAGCAGCTTTGACAGGGCTGGGGCCAACGTCCTGACTTTC
CASSFDRAGANVLTF
>TRBV6-1|.|TRBJ1-5|few
TGTGCCAGCAATCCAGGGTCAGGCAATCAGCCCCAGCATTTT
CASNPGSGNQPQHF
>TRBV6-5|.|TRBJ2-2|many
TGTGCATGCAAATCTAGGAGGAACACCGGGGAGCTGTTTTTT
CACKSRRNTGELFF
>TRBV7-8|TRBD1|TRBJ2-2|.
TGTGCCAGCAGATCGACAGGGGGTTCGAGGACCGGGGAGCTGTTTTTT
CASRSTGGSRTGELFF
>TRBV25-1|.|TRBJ1-2|few
TGTGCCAGCAGCAAGGGAGGCGCCGCTAACTATGGCTACACCTTC
CASSKGGAANYGYTF
>TRBV6-5|TRBD2|TRBJ2-3|few
TGTGCCAGCAGTTACTATGGGACTAGCGGAAGCACAGATACGCAGTATTTT
CASSYYGTSGSTDTQYF
>TRBV5-1|TRBD2|TRBJ2-1|many
TGCGCCAGCAGCTGGCGGGAGGGAATCTACAATGAGCAGTTCTTC
CASSWREGIYNEQFF
>TRBV20-1|.|TRBJ2-7|.
TGCAGTGCTAGAGATGGGGGCCCGGGACACCGGAACGAGCAGTACTTC
CSARDGGPGHRNEQYF
>TRBV28|TRBD2|TRBJ2-1|few
TGTGCCAGCAGTCCACAGACTAGCGGGGGGAGCTCCTACAATGAGCAGTTCTTC
CASSPQTSGGSSYNEQFF
>TRBV27|TRBD1|TRBJ2-1|medium-sized
TGTGCCAGCAGTTTACGGCAGTTAGGGGGCAGCGACAATGAGCAGTTCTTC
CASSLRQLGGSDNEQFF